This is a list of T cell receptor beta chains from one sample in a study of shared T cell receptors in the human thymus. Data came from immunoSEQ multiplex PCR; TCRdb stores just in-frame clones and leaves some out. The sample gives about 610,000 clones, approximately 90% of which show up once; roughly 0.0097% is in the top ten. The data were also submitted as part of a second study, on human thymus T cells.

Sequenced sample: thymocytes. The receptor source for this set is a boy less than two years old with a congenital heart defect. Both conserved end residues are part of each CDR3. Fields, in order: D gene, J gene, V gene, clone size, CDR3 DNA, CDR3 protein. D genes are given only for firm matches. Expanded clones get a size class; other rows say once, few or many, or leave the size out.

-,TRBJ2-1,TRBV5-4,-,TGTGCCAGCAGCCGGGGACACCTCGTACTCTCCTACAATGAGCAGTTCTTC,CASSRGHLVLSYNEQFF
-,TRBJ2-7,TRBV6-5,-,TGTGCCAGCAGTTACTCCGCGGGCTCCTACGAGCAGTACTTC,CASSYSAGSYEQYF
-,TRBJ1-2,TRBV6-4,-,TGTGCCAGCCGAGCGGGGATGAATGGCGGCTACACCTTC,CASRAGMNGGYTF
-,TRBJ2-2,TRBV5-1,once,TGCGCCAGCAGCTTGGCCATGGGCGCGGGGGAGCTGTTTTTT,CASSLAMGAGELFF
TRBD2,TRBJ2-7,TRBV28,-,TGTGCCAGCAGTTTTTGGGCTAGCGGGAGTCCCCTCTCCTACGAGCAGTACTTC,CASSFWASGSPLSYEQYF
TRBD1,TRBJ1-1,TRBV4-1,-,TGCGCCAGCAGCCGGCCGGGGGGGGAGGGGGCTGAAACTGAAGCTTTCTTT,CASSRPGGEGAETEAFF
-,TRBJ2-5,TRBV20-1,-,TGCAGTGCTAAGACAGGTCGCACCCAGTACTTC,CSAKTGRTQYF
-,TRBJ1-2,TRBV28,few,TGTGCCAGCAGTTTCCCCCTAATAGACAGGTCCAGAGATGGCTACACCTTC,CASSFPLIDRSRDGYTF
TRBD2,TRBJ2-7,TRBV5-4,-,TGTGCCAGCAGCTTGCGGCCGGGACTAGTAGGTTACGAGCAGTACTTC,CASSLRPGLVGYEQYF
-,TRBJ2-3,TRBV29-1,-,TGCAGCGTCGTCCCCCCGTTGACAGTTTCTGATACGCAGTATTTT,CSVVPPLTVSDTQYF
-,TRBJ2-2,TRBV27,-,TGTGCCAGCACCCCGACGGGTTTCGGCACCGGGGAGCTGTTTTTT,CASTPTGFGTGELFF
-,TRBJ1-4,TRBV30,-,TGTGCCTGGAGTGTTGAGGACAGTAATGAAAAACTGTTTTTT,CAWSVEDSNEKLFF
-,TRBJ2-2,TRBV7-8,-,TGTGCCAGCAGCTTAGATGAGACTAGGTGCAAGACCGGGGAGCTGTTTTTT,CASSLDETRCKTGELFF
-,TRBJ1-5,TRBV28,-,TGTGCCAGCAGTTTCGGGGGCAATCAGCCCCAGCATTTT,CASSFGGNQPQHF
TRBD1,TRBJ1-1,TRBV30,-,TGTGCCTGGAAAGTAGGGGGCTTTACTGAAGCTTTCTTT,CAWKVGGFTEAFF
-,TRBJ2-7,TRBV14,-,TGTGCCAGCAGCCAAGAGCTGGGTAGCGGAGTGACCTACGAGCAGTACTTC,CASSQELGSGVTYEQYF
TRBD1,TRBJ1-3,TRBV10-3,-,TGTGCCATCAGTGAGGGGGACAGGATTCTATCTGGAAACACCATATATTTT,CAISEGDRILSGNTIYF
TRBD2,TRBJ2-4,TRBV19,-,TGTGCCAGTAGTATTCGACTAGCGGGAGGCAAAAACATTCAGTACTTC,CASSIRLAGGKNIQYF
-,TRBJ1-4,TRBV6-1,-,TGTGCCAGCGTCGGCAGGGAAAATGAAAAACTGTTTTTT,CASVGRENEKLFF
TRBD2,TRBJ2-7,TRBV7-9,-,TGTGCCAGCAACTCCATTAGCGGGAGCTACGAGCAGTACTTC,CASNSISGSYEQYF
TRBD2,TRBJ2-3,TRBV27,-,TGTGCCAGCAGTCCCACCTTAGCGGGAGTCTTTGGTACGCAGTATTTT,CASSPTLAGVFGTQYF
-,TRBJ2-3,TRBV9,-,TGTGCCAGCAGCGCCGTAGCTACAATCCCAGATACGCAGTATTTT,CASSAVATIPDTQYF
-,TRBJ2-3,TRBV29-1,-,TGCAGCGTGCGGGACAGCACAGATACGCAGTATTTT,CSVRDSTDTQYF
-,TRBJ1-1,TRBV6-5,-,TGTGCCAGCAGTTCTGTGACAGGGAACACTGAAGCTTTCTTT,CASSSVTGNTEAFF
-,TRBJ2-6,TRBV29-1,-,TGCAGCGCCCGGCGGCCATACCTGAAGCGCGGGGCCAACGTCCTGACTTTC,CSARRPYLKRGANVLTF
TRBD1,TRBJ2-4,TRBV5-8,-,TGTGCCAGCAGTCTTCCCCGACAGGGGAAAAACATTCAGTACTTC,CASSLPRQGKNIQYF
-,TRBJ1-1,TRBV29-1,once,TGCAGCGCTATTACAGGGACTGAAGCTTTCTTT,CSAITGTEAFF
TRBD1,TRBJ2-7,TRBV6-1,-,TGTGCCAGCAGTGAGCGACAGGGGGCTTCGACCTACGAGCAGTACTTC,CASSERQGASTYEQYF
-,TRBJ2-1,TRBV2,-,TGTGCCACAGTGGCCCCAGGAGGTGAGCAGTTCTTC,CATVAPGGEQFF
TRBD1,TRBJ1-1,TRBV7-2,-,TGTGCCAGCAGGAACAGACAGGGGGGTGGGAACACTGAAGCTTTCTTT,CASRNRQGGGNTEAFF
TRBD2,TRBJ2-7,TRBV25-1,once,TGTGCCAGCACCGGGACTAGCGGTCCCTACGAGCAGTACTTC,CASTGTSGPYEQYF
-,TRBJ2-6,TRBV27,-,TGTGCCACCAGGGCAGGGGGGCCCTCTGGGGCCAACGTCCTGACTTTC,CATRAGGPSGANVLTF
-,TRBJ2-7,TRBV4-1,-,TGCGCCAACAGCCAAGGGGGTACTAGGCGTGAGCAGTACTTC,CANSQGGTRREQYF
TRBD2,TRBJ2-5,TRBV20-1,-,TGCAGTGTCGGGGGGGAGACCCAGTACTTC,CSVGGETQYF
TRBD1,TRBJ2-5,TRBV4-2,-,TGTGCCAGCAGCCCAGGGGGCGGGATGAGGGAAGAGACCCAGTACTTC,CASSPGGGMREETQYF
TRBD1,TRBJ2-2,TRBV10-3,few,TGTGCCATCACCTCTGGACAGGAGCACACCGGGGAGCTGTTTTTT,CAITSGQEHTGELFF
-,TRBJ1-5,TRBV19,-,TGTGCCAGTAGTATAGCTAGGTATGGCCAGCCCCAGCATTTT,CASSIARYGQPQHF
-,TRBJ2-2,TRBV7-3,-,TGTGCCAGCAGCTTAACCTGGCAGGCCGGGGAGCTGTTTTTT,CASSLTWQAGELFF
-,TRBJ2-1,TRBV5-5,-,TGTGCCAGCAGCTTGGTTTTATTCGATGAGCAGTTCTTC,CASSLVLFDEQFF
TRBD2,TRBJ2-3,TRBV25-1,-,TGTGCCAGCAGTGATTTTGGACTAGCGGCCACAGATACGCAGTATTTT,CASSDFGLAATDTQYF
TRBD2,TRBJ2-2,TRBV5-1,-,TGCGCCAGCAGCTCACTAGCGGGAGCCCACACCGGGGAGCTGTTTTTT,CASSSLAGAHTGELFF
TRBD2,TRBJ2-2,TRBV13,once,TGTGCCAGCAGCCCCACTAGCGGGAGCGGGGAGCTGTTTTTT,CASSPTSGSGELFF
TRBD1,TRBJ2-7,TRBV10-3,few,TGTGCCATCAGTCAAGACCACAGGGGCGAATCCTACGAGCAGTACTTC,CAISQDHRGESYEQYF
-,TRBJ2-3,TRBV29-1,once,TGCAGCGCACTGGCGGAGGAGCGAGGCACAGATACGCAGTATTTT,CSALAEERGTDTQYF
TRBD2,TRBJ2-1,TRBV15,few,TGTGCCACCAGCAGAGCCGGGACTAGCGGGTACAATGAGCAGTTCTTC,CATSRAGTSGYNEQFF
-,TRBJ2-7,TRBV27,-,TGTGCCAGCAGTTTAAGGGACACCAACTCCTACGAGCAGTACTTC,CASSLRDTNSYEQYF
-,TRBJ1-5,TRBV19,-,TGTGCCAGTAGGAACAGGGATCAGCCCCAGCATTTT,CASRNRDQPQHF